The sequence of this T cell receptor (beta chain) was determined in a study of response to subunit inactivated influenza vaccine. General study results and limits: It was suggested by the authors that few new T cells are recruited by each seasonal influenza vaccination.

To note about this clonotype: Its antigen is still unknown.

Each CDR3 protein gets one entry after TCRdb re-called the RT-PCR reads with MiXCR. The sample includes about 520,000 distinct CDR3 sequences, roughly 7.9% of them seen just once. V lost 3 bases and J lost 3, with 9 bases in between. Per the germline V gene, CDR1 is LGHNA and CDR2 is YSLEER. This CDR3 is 14 amino acids long. The receptor's source is a man aged 50-75 years who received an inactivated influenza vaccine. Sequences were derived from PBMCs from blood, sampled about 23 months after vaccination. This chain links TRBV4-3 with TRBJ1-3, with D hard to call. The CDR3 region has the DNA TGCGCCAGCAGCCAGGAAGGGTTTGGAAACACCATATATTTT. It codes for CASSQEGFGNTIYF.